This TCR beta chain was found in a study of shared clonotypes between healthy human individuals. Study in general: With ages of 18 to 49, the donors were a couple of women and a few men. General study findings and limits: Naive CD4 clonotypes were shared across several donors at roughly 5.5%.

A remark on this clone: Antigen specificity is unknown.

The naive CD8 population came from CD45RO-negative cells selected for CCR7, without terminally differentiated effector memory CD45RA+ cells. Healthy HIV-negative adults without recent acute infections or vaccinations served as donors. Across several immunoSEQ plates, the genomic DNA of each subset was split evenly. Sequenced by immunoSEQ multiplex PCR; TCRdb stores in-frame clones only, minus some. This table has about 2,100,000 clones, 93% appearing once. This CDR3 contains 15 residues. Germline CDR1 and CDR2: GTSNPN and SVGIG (reference sequence). Trimming cost V 4 bases and J 8 bases; bases outside gene matches: 7.

The TCR sequence derives from a man aged 18 to 29 in good health. Some clones in this sample may be carry-over from other donors' samples. Sample: naive CD8+ T cells from PBMCs. The V and J genes are TRBV30 and TRBJ2-1; 14 bases match TRBD2. Here the CDR3 DNA reads TGTGCCTGGATTGGACTAGCGGGAGGTTCGGATGAGCAGTTCTTC. Translated, it gives CAWIGLAGGSDEQFF. The variable domain in full, with the rest retrieved from reference TRBV30 and TRBJ2-1, is SQTIHQWPATLVQPVGSPLSLECTVEGTSNPNLYWYRQAAGRGLQLLFYSVGIGQISSEVPQNLSASRPQDRQFILSSKKLLLSDSGFYLCAWIGLAGGSDEQFFGPGTRLTVL.